A selection of T cell receptor beta chains follows, all from one sample in a study of OX40 agonist ivuxolimab in advanced cancers. TCRdb keeps only in-frame clones here, not all; method: immunoSEQ multiplex PCR. Among 35,000 to 55,000 clones listed, around 80% were seen once. Sequences were derived from CD4+ or CD8+ T cells sorted from blood, sampled in a trial of the OX40 agonist ivuxolimab. The source of these receptors is an adult with an advanced solid tumor such as melanoma, head and neck, liver or kidney cancer. The CDR3 runs from the conserved cysteine through the conserved F or W. Fields, in order: D gene, V gene, J gene, clone size, CDR3 DNA, CDR3 protein. The D gene is left open where the match is weak. The listing skips clone size in some rows; elsewhere it reads once, few, many or a size class.

>.|TRBV5-5|TRBJ1-2|.
TGTGCCAGCAGCACTATCGTGGAGCAGGGTGGCTACACCTTC
CASSTIVEQGGYTF
>.|TRBV2|TRBJ2-3|.
TGTGCCAGCAGGTCGCAGGGCATGGCAGATACGCAGTATTTT
CASRSQGMADTQYF
>.|TRBV7-8|TRBJ2-7|.
TGTGCCAGCAGAGGGGGGGGCTACGAGCAGTACTTC
CASRGGGYEQYF
>TRBD2|TRBV5-1|TRBJ2-3|.
TGCGCCAGCAGCTTGGGCCAGACTAGCGGTAGCACAGATACGCAGTATTTT
CASSLGQTSGSTDTQYF
>.|TRBV5-1|TRBJ1-2|once
TGCGCCAGCAGCCAAGGAGCCGGGTATGGCTACACCTTC
CASSQGAGYGYTF
>.|TRBV5-5|TRBJ2-1|.
TGTGCCAGCAGCTTTGAGGGTCAGGTCTCCTACAATGAGCAGTTCTTC
CASSFEGQVSYNEQFF
>.|TRBV28|TRBJ2-2|.
TGTGCCAGCAGTTTAGGAGCGGCGAACACCGGGGAGCTGTTTTTT
CASSLGAANTGELFF
>TRBD2|TRBV5-1|TRBJ2-3|once
TGCGCCAGCAGCTTGGTAAAGGTAGCGGGAGGGGCAGATACGCAGTATTTT
CASSLVKVAGGADTQYF
>TRBD2|TRBV4-2|TRBJ2-5|.
TGTGCCAGCAGCCGGACTAGCGGGAGGGGAGGGCAGACCCAGTACTTC
CASSRTSGRGGQTQYF
>.|TRBV30|TRBJ2-7|.
TGTGCCTGGAGTGTAGGCAGGGGAGTTTCCTACGAGCAGTACTTC
CAWSVGRGVSYEQYF
>TRBD1|TRBV14|TRBJ1-1|once
TGTGCCAGCAGCCCCACACAGGGGTTTACTGAAGCTTTCTTT
CASSPTQGFTEAFF
>TRBD2|TRBV5-1|TRBJ2-5|.
TGCGCCAGCAAAGTTAGCGGGATTGAGACCCAGTACTTC
CASKVSGIETQYF
>TRBD2|TRBV6-6|TRBJ2-7|.
TGTGCCAGCAGTCCGAGCGGGGCCCCCTACGAGCAGTACTTC
CASSPSGAPYEQYF
>.|TRBV5-1|TRBJ2-7|few
TGCGCCAGCAGCTGGTACAGGGACCCCTACGAGCAGTACTTC
CASSWYRDPYEQYF
>TRBD2|TRBV7-9|TRBJ2-2|.
TGTGCCACAAATGCGGGAGGGAACACCGGGGAGCTGTTTTTT
CATNAGGNTGELFF
>.|TRBV11-2|TRBJ1-1|few
TGTGCCAGCAGCGAATGGAACACTGAAGCTTTCTTT
CASSEWNTEAFF
>TRBD2|TRBV5-8|TRBJ2-2|.
TGTGCCAGCAGTCAGGGACTAGTCGCATACGCCGGGGAGCTGTTTTTT
CASSQGLVAYAGELFF
>.|TRBV27|TRBJ2-7|few
TGTGCCAGCTCTCCTCTAGGGAACGAGCAGTACTTC
CASSPLGNEQYF
>.|TRBV6-6|TRBJ1-5|.
TGTGCCAGCAGTTACCGGGGAAGCAATCAGCCCCAGCATTTT
CASSYRGSNQPQHF
>TRBD1|TRBV4-3|TRBJ1-2|few
TGCGCCAGCAGCCAAGAAGGCAGGGGGAACACCTTC
CASSQEGRGNTF
>TRBD2|TRBV5-1|TRBJ2-2|.
TGCGCCAGCAGTTCATTAGCGGGATCGAACACCGGGGAGCTGTTTTTT
CASSSLAGSNTGELFF
>TRBD2|TRBV6-5|TRBJ2-2|.
TGTGCCAGCAGTTACTCGGGCGGGAGGCGCGGGGAGCTGTTTTTT
CASSYSGGRRGELFF
>.|TRBV30|TRBJ2-3|.
TGTGCCTGGAGTGTCTCCGTGTCCGCCGATACGCAGTATTTT
CAWSVSVSADTQYF
>.|TRBV18|TRBJ1-1|.
TGTGCCAGCTCCCCTATTTTGAACACTGAAGCTTTCTTT
CASSPILNTEAFF
>.|TRBV10-2|TRBJ1-6|medium-sized
TGCGCCAGCAGGGCTCTACAGAATTCACCCCTCCACTTT
CASRALQNSPLHF
>.|TRBV29-1|TRBJ2-6|.
TGCAGCGTTGAATCAGACGGCTCTGGGGCCAACGTCCTGACTTTC
CSVESDGSGANVLTF
>TRBD1|TRBV7-9|TRBJ2-7|.
TGTGCGGACGGGACAGGGAACTCCTACGAGCAGTACTTC
CADGTGNSYEQYF
>.|TRBV18|TRBJ1-1|.
TGTGCCAGCTCACCAATGACCGGGGCCACAATTGAAGCTTTCTTT
CASSPMTGATIEAFF
>.|TRBV5-1|TRBJ1-1|medium-sized
TGCGCCAGCAGCTTGGGAGGACCTGAAGCTTTCTTT
CASSLGGPEAFF
>.|TRBV21-1|TRBJ1-2|.
TGTGCCAGCAGCAGTGGGGGTATTTTACAGGGGATGGGCTATGGCTACACCTTC
CASSSGGILQGMGYGYTF
>.|TRBV5-1|TRBJ1-1|.
TGCGCCAGCAGGGGAGGGCGGAGGACTGAAGCTTTCTTT
CASRGGRRTEAFF
>TRBD1|TRBV5-1|TRBJ1-5|.
TGCGCCAGCAGCCAAGAACCGACAGGGGGCAGGCAGCCCCAGCATTTT
CASSQEPTGGRQPQHF
>TRBD2|TRBV5-5|TRBJ2-1|.
TGTGCCAGCAGCTCTACTCCTAGCGGGATACGCAATGAGCAGTTCTTC
CASSSTPSGIRNEQFF
>.|TRBV7-6|TRBJ2-2|once
TGTGCCAGCAGCTTAACTAGGAACACCGGGGAGCTGTTTTTT
CASSLTRNTGELFF
>TRBD1|TRBV5-1|TRBJ2-5|once
TGCGCCAGCAGCTACGGACAGGGCGGGGAGACCCAGTACTTC
CASSYGQGGETQYF
>.|TRBV7-2|TRBJ1-2|.
TGTGCCAGCTGGGGGGCTGTTTATGGCTACACCTTC
CASWGAVYGYTF
>.|TRBV2|TRBJ1-1|.
TGTGCCAGCAGTGAATACTCGGGCGGGTCTGAAGCTTTCTTT
CASSEYSGGSEAFF
>.|TRBV5-6|TRBJ2-1|.
TGTGCCAGCAGCTTGGTGGGCGGAGCCTACAATGAGCAGTTCTTC
CASSLVGGAYNEQFF
>TRBD2|TRBV5-1|TRBJ2-1|.
TGCGCCAGCAGCCCTCTAGCGGGGAGCTCCTACAATGAGCAGTTCTTC
CASSPLAGSSYNEQFF
>TRBD1|TRBV5-1|TRBJ2-5|.
TGCGCCAGCAGCCTTCTACTTGACAGGGCCCAAGAGACCCAGTACTTC
CASSLLLDRAQETQYF
>TRBD2|TRBV2|TRBJ2-1|.
TGTGCCAGCAGTGAAAGGGTAGCGGGAGTGTCCTACAATGAGCAGTTCTTC
CASSERVAGVSYNEQFF
>TRBD2|TRBV5-4|TRBJ2-1|.
TGTGCCAGCAGCTTAAAGGCGGGGGGCTACAATGAGCAGTTCTTC
CASSLKAGGYNEQFF
>TRBD1|TRBV27|TRBJ2-7|.
TGTGCCAGCAGTTTTTATCCCGACAGGGGGCTTTACGAGCAGTACTTC
CASSFYPDRGLYEQYF
>TRBD2|TRBV19|TRBJ2-1|.
TGTGCCAGTAGTATAGGGACTAGCCTATACAATGAGCAGTTCTTC
CASSIGTSLYNEQFF
>TRBD1|TRBV7-8|TRBJ1-5|once
TGTGCCAGCAGCTTAGCGCAGGGGGCTTATCAGCCCCAGCATTTT
CASSLAQGAYQPQHF
>TRBD1|TRBV7-9|TRBJ2-7|.
TGTGCCAGCAGCTTCCTACAGGGGGCTTCTATCACCTGGTCCGAGCAGTACTTC
CASSFLQGASITWSEQYF
>.|TRBV7-9|TRBJ2-7|.
TGTGCCAGCAGCTTGGTCTACGAGCAGTACTTC
CASSLVYEQYF
>TRBD2|TRBV19|TRBJ2-1|.
TGTGCCAGTAGCCATCGGACTAGCGGGAGCGATGAGCAGTTCTTC
CASSHRTSGSDEQFF
>.|TRBV19|TRBJ1-2|.
TGTGCCAGTAGTATCGGGACCGACGGTGCTAACTATGGCTACACCTTC
CASSIGTDGANYGYTF
>.|TRBV7-8|TRBJ1-3|.
TGTGCCAGCAGCGCAGGGGCAACTGGAAACACCATATATTTT
CASSAGATGNTIYF
>TRBD1|TRBV7-2|TRBJ2-2|.
TGTGCCAGCAGCTCGCTGGACAGGCGCACCGGGGAGCTGTTTTTT
CASSSLDRRTGELFF
>.|TRBV5-1|TRBJ1-1|.
TGCGCCAGCAGCTTAAGAGGTGGCACTGAAGCTTTCTTT
CASSLRGGTEAFF
>TRBD1|TRBV19|TRBJ1-1|once
TGTGCCAGTAGTGCCCGGGCAGGGGGGACTGAAGCTTTCTTT
CASSARAGGTEAFF
>TRBD2|TRBV4-1|TRBJ2-4|.
TGCGCCAGCAGCCTAGCGGGGAACATTCAGTACTTC
CASSLAGNIQYF
>.|TRBV11-2|TRBJ2-1|once
TGTGCCAGCAGCCTCACTCGGGCAGCCTACAATGAGCAGTTCTTC
CASSLTRAAYNEQFF